The rows below give T cell receptor beta chains drawn from one sample of a study of blood T cell repertoires in COVID-19. Assay used: immunoSEQ multiplex PCR; TCRdb lists only in-frame clones, some missing. This sample carries 250,000 or so clones, around 90% of them seen once, and the ten largest clones take more than 10%. Input material: PBMCs or T cells enriched from blood (not recorded which). The receptors originated from a man aged 25 to 40 who had recovered from COVID-19. CDR3s include the opening cysteine and the closing phenylalanine or tryptophan. D genes are given only for firm matches. Size is omitted from some rows. Given values are once, few, many or a class for expanded clones.

>TRBJ1-2|.|.|TRBV6-5
TGTGCCAGCAGCGAGGGTCTTGGCTATGGCTACACCTTC
CASSEGLGYGYTF
>TRBJ1-1|.|.|TRBV10-3
TGTGCCACGGGACATATGAACACTGAAGCTTTCTTT
CATGHMNTEAFF
>TRBJ2-1|TRBD2|.|TRBV28
TGTGCCAGCAGTCCTGGACTAGCTAGCTATGAGCAGTTCTTC
CASSPGLASYEQFF
>TRBJ2-5|TRBD2|.|TRBV7-3
TGTGCCAGCAGCTTAAATAGCGGGGGGGCTGAGACCCAGTACTTC
CASSLNSGGAETQYF
>TRBJ1-2|TRBD1|.|TRBV24-1
TGTGCCACCAGTGATTTTGGATCGGGGACAGATGGCTACACCTTC
CATSDFGSGTDGYTF
>TRBJ1-2|.|.|TRBV30
TGTGCCTGGAGACTACCCAATAGCATCTATGGCTACACCTTC
CAWRLPNSIYGYTF
>TRBJ2-7|TRBD2|.|TRBV6-6
TGTGCCAGCAGCGACCCTGGGTCTAGCGGGAGTTACGAGCAGTACTTC
CASSDPGSSGSYEQYF
>TRBJ2-7|.|.|TRBV5-6
TGTGCCAGCAGCTTGGAGCCCTACGAGCAGTACTTC
CASSLEPYEQYF
>TRBJ2-5|.|.|TRBV6-6
TGTGCCAGCAGTTACCAGGTCGGGAGTCTCCAAGAGACCCAGTACTTC
CASSYQVGSLQETQYF
>TRBJ1-2|.|.|TRBV4-3
TGCGCCAGCAGCCTAGGCCTAGCGGGCTCTTATGGCTACACCTTC
CASSLGLAGSYGYTF
>TRBJ1-3|.|.|TRBV30
TGTGCCTGCCAAATGGCAGGGTTGGCAAACACCATATATTTT
CACQMAGLANTIYF
>TRBJ2-3|.|.|TRBV24-1
TGTGCCACCAGTGACTCGGGACACATAAGCACAGATACGCAGTATTTT
CATSDSGHISTDTQYF
>TRBJ2-7|.|.|TRBV6-6
TGTGCCAGCACCAACCGTGGGGCTGGCGAGCAGTACTTC
CASTNRGAGEQYF
>TRBJ2-7|.|.|TRBV30
TGTGCCTGGAGTGTACAGTCCTACGAGCAGTACTTC
CAWSVQSYEQYF
>TRBJ2-3|.|.|TRBV18
TGTGCCAGCTCACCAGGGCAGGGCCCAGATACGCAGTATTTT
CASSPGQGPDTQYF
>TRBJ2-3|.|few|TRBV5-6
TGTGCCAGCAGTTCAGAAGACTTCCGAGTGGCAGATACGCAGTATTTT
CASSSEDFRVADTQYF
>TRBJ1-1|.|.|TRBV5-8
TGTGCCAGCAGCTTCCCGGGGAACACTGAAGCTTTCTTT
CASSFPGNTEAFF
>TRBJ1-1|.|.|TRBV4-3
TGCGCCAGCAGCCAAAACCCGACGGGGGTCACTGAAGCTTTCTTT
CASSQNPTGVTEAFF
>TRBJ2-7|.|.|TRBV14
TGTGCCAGCAGCCCAGGGATCGAGCAGTACTTC
CASSPGIEQYF
>TRBJ1-6|.|.|TRBV5-6
TGTGCCAGCAGCTTGGTGGGAGGTTCACCCCTCCACTTT
CASSLVGGSPLHF
>TRBJ2-3|TRBD2|once|TRBV4-3
TGCGCCAGCAGCCACCAATATAGCGGGGGGGCCCCAGATACGCAGTATTTT
CASSHQYSGGAPDTQYF
>TRBJ2-5|TRBD2|.|TRBV30
TGTGCCTGGACCACTGGACTAGCTAAGGCCCAGTACTTC
CAWTTGLAKAQYF
>TRBJ1-2|.|.|TRBV4-2
TGTGCCAGCAGCCAAGATCCTACGGGAGGGAACTATGGCTACACCTTC
CASSQDPTGGNYGYTF
>TRBJ2-2|.|.|TRBV7-9
TGTGCCAGCAGCCCAAACACCGGGGAGCTGTTTTTT
CASSPNTGELFF
>TRBJ1-6|TRBD1|.|TRBV28
TGTGCCAGCAGTTCGGGACAGGGCTACTCACCCCTCCACTTT
CASSSGQGYSPLHF
>TRBJ1-1|.|once|TRBV6-5
TGTGCCAGCACCGCAGGGCGGTTCACTGAAGCTTTCTTT
CASTAGRFTEAFF
>TRBJ1-4|.|.|TRBV28
TGTGCCAGCATACCCGGGGGAACTAATGAAAAACTGTTTTTT
CASIPGGTNEKLFF
>TRBJ2-7|.|.|TRBV30
TGTGCCTGGAGTACGGGGGTAGCCTACGAGCAGTACTTC
CAWSTGVAYEQYF
>TRBJ2-3|TRBD2|.|TRBV7-3
TGTGCCAGCAGCTTAGCGGGGGGGAGTAAAGATACGCAGTATTTT
CASSLAGGSKDTQYF
>TRBJ1-2|.|.|TRBV5-5
TGTGCCAGCAGCTTGGTTCGCTGGGGGCTCGGGCATGACAATGGCTACACCTTC
CASSLVRWGLGHDNGYTF